A single sample gave rise to the 20 T cell receptor beta chains below, sequenced in a study of CD8+CD57+ T cells in acquired aplastic anemia. TCR beta VDJ and CDR3 were profiled, and genomic DNA was the template. One entry per CDR3 protein results from TCRdb running MiXCR on the reads. Of hundreds of thousands of distinct CDR3 sequences listed, about two thirds are singletons. The source material was sorted CD4+, CD8+, or CD8+CD57+ T cells (not recorded which) from PBMCs. These receptors all stem from a human donor in good health, serving as a control.

The V gene is TRBV5-1, the J gene TRBJ2-1; maybe TRBD1 (6 bases). Germline assignment: CDR1 SGHRS and CDR2 YFSETQ. Trimming shortened V by 0 bases and J by 4 bases, and 17 bases separated the two germline ends. CDR3 length: 17 residues. CDR3 region: CASSLGTTGRRYNEQFF. The CDR3 DNA sequence: TGCGCCAGCAGCTTGGGCACGACAGGTCGACGTTACAATGAGCAGTTCTTC.

This clonotype was recorded many times. The chain combines TRBV19 with TRBJ2-5, with D perhaps TRBD2 (6 bases). Trimming removed 5 bases at V and 5 bases at J, with 15 bases between. CDR3 length: 14 residues. From germline, CDR1 is LNHDA and CDR2 SQIVND (reference sequence). CDR3 sequence: CASSSQAGPETQYF. The CDR3 bases are TGTGCCAGTAGTTCCCAGGCGGGGCCGGAGACCCAGTACTTC.

The gene calls are TRBV11-1 and TRBJ2-4; D perhaps matches TRBD2 (6 bases). This CDR3 is 14 amino acids long. Deletions cut 5 bases from V and 7 bases from J, with 15 bases between. Per the germline V gene, CDR1 is SGHAT and CDR2 is FQDESV (reference sequence). CDR3 DNA: TGTGCCAGCAGCCGTACGGGAGCAGGGAACATTCAGTACTTC. It translates to CASSRTGAGNIQYF.

The chain recombines TRBV20-1 with TRBJ1-2; TRBD1 might be the D (5 bases). Trimming shortened V by 1 base and J by 4 bases, and 13 bases separated the two germline ends. The CDR3 extends over 14 amino acids. Germline V CDR1 and CDR2: DFQATT, SNEGSKA (reference sequence). Written as DNA, the CDR3 is TGCAGTGCTAGAGGACTCGGGGGTGCCTATGGCTACACCTTC. Its translation is CSARGLGGAYGYTF.

The V gene is TRBV24-1, the J gene TRBJ1-4; TRBD1 is a possible D gene (5 bases). V lost 2 bases and J lost 8, with 23 bases in between. Germline V gene data show CDR1 as KGHDR and CDR2 as SFDVKD. There are 18 residues in the CDR3. DNA of the CDR3: TGTGCCACCAGTGATTCCCAAGACAGCCGAAACGGGGAGGAAAAACTGTTTTTT. Protein: CATSDSQDSRNGEEKLFF.

This chain uses TRBV5-1 with TRBJ1-1; D is ambiguous. Trimming pared 0 bases from V and 4 bases from J, leaving 10 bases between. The V gene's germline CDR1 is SGHRS and CDR2 YFSETQ. The CDR3 sequence is 14 residues long. For the CDR3, the DNA is TGCGCCAGCAGCTTGGTTATGGCGGGCACTGAAGCTTTCTTT. This sequence encodes CASSLVMAGTEAFF.

The genes are TRBV9 and TRBJ1-5; maybe TRBD1 (5 bases). Germline CDR1 reads SGDLS; CDR2 reads YYNGEE. V was pared by 4 bases and J by 14 bases, with 22 bases between. The CDR3 has 14 amino acids. CDR3 sequence: CASSRRGGVGYEHF. The CDR3 DNA reads as TGTGCCAGCAGCCGCCGGGGGGGAGTCGGTTACGAGCATTTT.

The chain recombines TRBV7-2 with TRBJ2-5, with 11 bases identical to TRBD2. V was pared by 5 bases and J by 13 bases, with 15 bases of the junction left unmatched. This CDR3 is 15 amino acids long. Germline loops: CDR1 SGHTA, CDR2 FQGNSA. In DNA form, the CDR3 reads TGTGCCAGCAGCCTCTGGACTAGCGGGCAAACAGATACGTACTTC. Amino acids: CASSLWTSGQTDTYF. The whole variable domain, filled in from reference TRBV7-2 and TRBJ2-5, reads GAGVSQSPSNKVTEKGKDVELRCDPISGHTALYWYRQSLGQGLEFLIYFQGNSAPDKSGLPSDRFSAERTGGSVSTLTIQRTQQEDSAVYLCASSLWTSGQTDTYFGPGTRLLVL.

This chain uses TRBV19 with TRBJ1-2, with D hard to call. Trimming took off 10 bases at V and 8 bases at J, with 32 bases between the two ends. Germline V gives CDR1 LNHDA, CDR2 SQIVND (reference sequence). CDR3 length equals 17 residues. The CDR3 is CATAQFVPSTENPGYTF. The CDR3 DNA is TGTGCCACCGCGCAGTTTGTTCCCTCGACTGAAAATCCGGGCTACACCTTC.

The chain couples TRBV7-3 to TRBJ1-2; D is undetermined. The CDR3 loop spans 15 amino acids. Germline CDR1 and CDR2: SGHTA and FQGTGA. Trimming left V 2 bases short and J 14 bases short, with 24 bases between. The CDR3 sequence: CASSLGRGPQETQTF. The CDR3, as DNA: TGTGCCAGCAGCTTAGGGCGTGGGCCCCAAGAGACCCAGACCTTC.

This clonotype appeared many times. The chain couples TRBV12-3 or TRBV12-4 to TRBJ1-2; 8 nucleotides align to TRBD1. The ends lost 5 bases at V and 4 bases at J; junction bases unmatched: 6. CDR3 size: 14 residues. CDR3 bases: TGTGCCAGCAGTGTGCAGGGGGCGGTCTATGGCTACACCTTC. It translates to CASSVQGAVYGYTF.

This clonotype has more than one count but fewer than ten. CDR3 sequence reads: CSRIGQGADGYTF. For the CDR3, the DNA is TGCAGCCGAATAGGACAGGGGGCTGATGGCTACACCTTC. This rearrangement joins TRBV29-1 to TRBJ1-2; 11 bases agree with TRBD1. With V trimmed by 8 bases and J by 6 bases, 8 bases remained unmatched. Germline assignment: CDR1 SQVTM and CDR2 ANQGSEA. CDR3 length: 13 amino acids.

Note on this clonotype: This sequence may be a read error, since a much larger clone differs from it by one base. The genes are TRBV5-4 and TRBJ1-2, with a possible D match to TRBD1 (5 bases). The CDR3 runs 15 residues. The germline V gene has CDR1 SGHNT and CDR2 YYREEE (reference sequence). V was pared by 1 base and J by 1 base, with 11 bases between. Here the CDR3 reads CASSLRDVLNYGYTF. DNA for the CDR3: TGTGCCAGCAGCTTGCGGGACGTTCTTAACTATGGCTACACCTTC.

This clonotype was detected only once. A read error may account for a junction end that differs from germline. This sequence joins TRBV10-1 and TRBJ2-7, with 8 bases aligning to TRBD1. The end of the DNA fits TRBJ2-1 better, so the J call may be wrong. The germline V gene encodes CDR1 WNHNN and CDR2 SYGVQD (reference sequence). This CDR3 region has 15 residues. CDR3 protein: CVSSVLQGGYNEQFF. The DNA of the CDR3 is TGCGTCAGCAGTGTATTACAGGGGGGATACAATGAGCAGTTCTTC.

There are many counts of this clonotype. The chain has TRBV7-2 and TRBJ2-3, with 15 positions matching TRBD2. The CDR3 length is 16 residues. Unmatched junction bases numbered 5, after V lost 5 bases and J lost 5 bases. CDR1 and CDR2 (germline): SGHTA, FQGNSA. The CDR3 DNA is TGTGCCAGCAGCCGTCGGACTAGCGGGGGGGGAGATACGCAGTATTTT. This translates into CASSRRTSGGGDTQYF.

This chain joins TRBV7-9 and TRBJ2-5; the D gene is possibly TRBD2 (6 bases). V lost 4 bases and J 1 base, leaving 25 bases between the germline ends. The germline CDR1 and CDR2 sequences are SEHNR and FQNEAQ (reference sequence). This CDR3 comprises 19 residues. For the CDR3, the DNA is TGTGCCAGCAGCTCCCAGGGACGGGAGCCTTCACCATTCCAAGAGACCCAGTACTTC. Protein: CASSSQGREPSPFQETQYF. Full variable domain (outside the CDR3, taken from reference TRBV7-9 and TRBJ2-5): DTGVSQNPRHKITKRGQNVTFRCDPISEHNRLYWYRQTLGQGPEFLTYFQNEAQLEKSRLLSDRFSAERPKGSFSTLEIQRTEQGDSAMYLCASSSQGREPSPFQETQYFGPGTRLLVL.

Many counts were recorded for this clonotype. The chain has TRBV6-5 and TRBJ2-5; no clear D gene. The CDR3 is 13 residues long. The germline gives CDR1 MNHEY, CDR2 SVGAGI. The germline V and J ends were trimmed by 4 bases and 7 bases, with 13 bases remaining between them. The CDR3 loop is CASSSPGVLTQYF. The CDR3 bases are TGTGCCAGCAGTTCCCCAGGTGTATTGACCCAGTACTTC.

Comment on this clonotype: The junction differs from germline at one of its ends, possibly a read error. The chain combines TRBV7-2 with TRBJ1-6; no firm D call. CDR3 length: 13 amino acids. Germline assignment: CDR1 SGHTA and CDR2 FQGNSA. CDR3 DNA: TGTGCCAGCAGCTTAGAGGCGCAGTCGCCCCTCCCCTTT. The encoded protein is CASSLEAQSPLPF. Complete variable domain (other parts from reference TRBV7-2 and TRBJ1-6): GAGVSQSPSNKVTEKGKDVELRCDPISGHTALYWYRQSLGQGLEFLIYFQGNSAPDKSGLPSDRFSAERTGGSVSTLTIQRTQQEDSAVYLCASSLEAQSPLPFGNGTRLTVT.

The rearrangement joins TRBV7-9 to TRBJ2-1, with 10 bases that match TRBD1. The junction had 13 bases not matched to a gene; V was cut back by 2 bases and J by 15 bases. Per the germline V gene, CDR1 is SEHNR and CDR2 is FQNEAQ (reference sequence). This CDR3 is 15 amino acids long. The CDR3 DNA reads as TGTGCCAGCAGCTTACCCCAGGGACAGGGGAACACCGGGTTCTTC. This codes for CASSLPQGQGNTGFF.

The V call is TRBV7-3, the J call TRBJ1-2; D possibly corresponds to TRBD1 (6 bases). In germline, CDR1 is SGHTA, CDR2 FQGTGA. The CDR3 is 17 amino acids. Trimming cost V 5 bases and J 8 bases, with 27 bases left between them. The CDR3: CASSQGPGAGETQGYTF. The CDR3 nucleotides read TGTGCCAGCAGCCAGGGACCGGGGGCAGGGGAGACCCAGGGCTACACCTTC. The entire variable domain, with the rest obtained from reference TRBV7-3 and TRBJ1-2, is as follows: GAGVSQTPSNKVTEKGKYVELRCDPISGHTALYWYRQSLGQGPEFLIYFQGTGAADDSGLPNDRFFAVRPEGSVSTLKIQRTERGDSAVYLCASSQGPGAGETQGYTFGSGTRLTVV.